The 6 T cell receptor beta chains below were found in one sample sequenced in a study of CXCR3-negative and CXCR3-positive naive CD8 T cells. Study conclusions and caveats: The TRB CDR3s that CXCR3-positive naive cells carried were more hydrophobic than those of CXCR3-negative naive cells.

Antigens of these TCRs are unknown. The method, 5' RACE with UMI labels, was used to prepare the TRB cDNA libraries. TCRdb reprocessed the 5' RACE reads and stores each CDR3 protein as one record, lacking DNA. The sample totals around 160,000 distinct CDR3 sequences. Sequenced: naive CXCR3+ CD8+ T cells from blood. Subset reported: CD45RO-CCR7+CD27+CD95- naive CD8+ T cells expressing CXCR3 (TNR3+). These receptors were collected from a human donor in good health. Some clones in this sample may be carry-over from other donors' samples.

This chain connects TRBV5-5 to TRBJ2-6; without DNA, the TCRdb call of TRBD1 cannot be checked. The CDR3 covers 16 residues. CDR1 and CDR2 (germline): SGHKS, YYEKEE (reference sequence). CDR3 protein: CASSLAQGVGANVLTF. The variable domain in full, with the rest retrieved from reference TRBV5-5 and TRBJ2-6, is DAGVTQSPTHLIKTRGQQVTLRCSPISGHKSVSWYQQVLGQGPQFIFQYYEKEERGRGNFPDRFSARQFPNYSSELNVNALLLGDSALYLCASSLAQGVGANVLTFGAGSRLTVL.

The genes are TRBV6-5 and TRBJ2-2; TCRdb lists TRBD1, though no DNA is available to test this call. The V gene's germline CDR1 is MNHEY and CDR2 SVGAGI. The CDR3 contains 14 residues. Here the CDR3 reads CASSPPTFTGELFF.

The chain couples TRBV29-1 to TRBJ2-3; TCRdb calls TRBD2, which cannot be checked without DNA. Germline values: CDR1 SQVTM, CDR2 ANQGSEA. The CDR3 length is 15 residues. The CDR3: CSVAGLAGYTDTQYF.

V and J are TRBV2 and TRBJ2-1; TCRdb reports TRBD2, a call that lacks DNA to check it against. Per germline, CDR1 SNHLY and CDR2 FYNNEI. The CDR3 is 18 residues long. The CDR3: CASSEPSPVYRTYNEQFF.

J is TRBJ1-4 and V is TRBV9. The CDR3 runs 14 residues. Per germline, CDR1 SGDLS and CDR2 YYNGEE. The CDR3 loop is CASSVGSVGQKLFF.

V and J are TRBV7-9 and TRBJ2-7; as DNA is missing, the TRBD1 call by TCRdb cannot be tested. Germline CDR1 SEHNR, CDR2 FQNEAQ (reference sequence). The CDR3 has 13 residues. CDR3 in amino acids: CASSWGQGDEQYF.